A selection of T cell receptor beta chains follows, all from one sample in a study of cytomegalovirus exposure and HLA in healthy donors. Generated by immunoSEQ multiplex PCR, the TCRdb table keeps only in-frame clones and is missing some. The sample consists of about 170,000 clones, 80% to 85% of them appearing once. The specimen was PBMCs. Receptors originate from a girl aged 2 to 9 in good health and CMV-seropositive. Each CDR3 is given with its conserved first and last residue. The order of the fields is clone size, V gene, J gene, CDR3 protein. Part of the rows lack a size; the others show once, few, many or a class for expanded clones.

>-|TRBV27|TRBJ1-2
CASSFGGGYGYTF
>few|TRBV10-2|TRBJ1-1
CASRDDRGATEAFF
>-|TRBV5-1|TRBJ1-1
CASSLAIIRSGFHTEAFF
>-|TRBV7-9|TRBJ1-3
CASSLALGQRNTIYF
>-|TRBV30|TRBJ2-3
CALRQGQLDTQYF
>-|TRBV9|TRBJ2-7
CASSVGHSASSYEQYF
>-|TRBV10-3|TRBJ2-7
CAISVRGSYEQYF
>-|TRBV28|TRBJ2-1
CASSFRLAVYNEQFF
>-|TRBV18|TRBJ1-2
CASSPQRSNLLDGYTF
>-|TRBV30|TRBJ1-2
CAWTEGLTGYTF
>once|TRBV9|TRBJ2-5
CASSVMAGGGETQYF
>-|TRBV30|TRBJ2-2
CAWSQASGAVRELFF
>-|TRBV5-1|TRBJ2-4
CASSSEGGNIQYF
>-|TRBV6-5|TRBJ2-3
CASSYSQGRATDTQYF
>-|TRBV28|TRBJ1-2
CASSLSQAYYGYTF
>-|TRBV6-1|TRBJ2-5
CASSESGREETQYF
>-|TRBV5-6|TRBJ1-3
CASSPRYGNTIYF
>-|TRBV28|TRBJ2-7
CASRGQTGKDYEQYF
>-|TRBV5-1|TRBJ2-3
CASSPYTDTQYF
>-|TRBV6-5|TRBJ1-2
CASSRTQSYGYTF
>few|TRBV9|TRBJ1-2
CASSVDGAGSYGYTF
>-|TRBV11-2|TRBJ2-4
CASSLAKNIQYF
>-|TRBV30|TRBJ2-5
CAWSAPLEQYF